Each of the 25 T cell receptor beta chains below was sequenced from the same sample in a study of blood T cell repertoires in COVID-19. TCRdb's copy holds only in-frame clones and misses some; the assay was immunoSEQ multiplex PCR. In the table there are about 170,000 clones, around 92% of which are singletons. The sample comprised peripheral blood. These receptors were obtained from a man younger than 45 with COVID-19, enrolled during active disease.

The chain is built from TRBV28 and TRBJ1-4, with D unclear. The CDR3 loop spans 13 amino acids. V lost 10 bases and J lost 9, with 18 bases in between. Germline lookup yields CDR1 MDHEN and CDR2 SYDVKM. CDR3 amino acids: CATLASRIKKLFF. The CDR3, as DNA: TGTGCCACCCTAGCCTCCCGAATAAAAAAACTGTTTTTT.

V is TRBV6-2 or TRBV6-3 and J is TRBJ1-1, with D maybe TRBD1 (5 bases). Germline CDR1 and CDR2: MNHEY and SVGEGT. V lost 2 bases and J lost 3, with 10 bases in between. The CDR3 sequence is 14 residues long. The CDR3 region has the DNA TGTGCCAGCAGTTACACATGGGGGGACACTGAAGCTTTCTTT. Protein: CASSYTWGDTEAFF.

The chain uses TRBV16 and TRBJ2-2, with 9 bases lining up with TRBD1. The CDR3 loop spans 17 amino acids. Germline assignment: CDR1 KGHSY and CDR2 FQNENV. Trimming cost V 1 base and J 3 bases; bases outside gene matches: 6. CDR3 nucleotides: TGTGCCAGCAGCCAATTCCGGGACAGGGTAGACACCGGGGAGCTGTTTTTT. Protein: CASSQFRDRVDTGELFF.

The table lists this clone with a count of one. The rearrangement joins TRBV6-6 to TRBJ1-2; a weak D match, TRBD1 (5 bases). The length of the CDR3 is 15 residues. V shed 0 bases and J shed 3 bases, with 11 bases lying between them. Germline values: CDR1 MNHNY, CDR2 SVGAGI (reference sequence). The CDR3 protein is CASSYSGRVDYGYTF. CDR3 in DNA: TGTGCCAGCAGTTACTCGGGCAGGGTGGACTATGGCTACACCTTC.

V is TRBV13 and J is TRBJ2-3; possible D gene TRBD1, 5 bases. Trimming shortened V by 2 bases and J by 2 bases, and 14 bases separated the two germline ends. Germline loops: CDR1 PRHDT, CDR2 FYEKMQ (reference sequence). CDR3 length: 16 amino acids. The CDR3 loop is CASSLQDTPHTDTQYF. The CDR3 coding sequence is TGTGCCAGCAGCTTACAGGACACGCCACACACAGATACGCAGTATTTT.

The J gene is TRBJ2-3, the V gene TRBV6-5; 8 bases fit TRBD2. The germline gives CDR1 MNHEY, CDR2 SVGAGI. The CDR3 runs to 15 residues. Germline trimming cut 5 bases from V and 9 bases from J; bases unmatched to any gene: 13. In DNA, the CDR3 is TGTGCCAGCAGTAATCTCAGGACTAGCCACGAGACGCAGTATTTT. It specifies CASSNLRTSHETQYF.

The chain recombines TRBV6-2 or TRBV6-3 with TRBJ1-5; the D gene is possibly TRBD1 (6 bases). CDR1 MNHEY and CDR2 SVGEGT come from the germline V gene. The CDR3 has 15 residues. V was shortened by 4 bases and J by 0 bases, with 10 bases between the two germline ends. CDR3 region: CASSSRTVSNQPQHF. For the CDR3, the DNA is TGTGCCAGCAGTTCGCGGACAGTTAGCAATCAGCCCCAGCATTTT.

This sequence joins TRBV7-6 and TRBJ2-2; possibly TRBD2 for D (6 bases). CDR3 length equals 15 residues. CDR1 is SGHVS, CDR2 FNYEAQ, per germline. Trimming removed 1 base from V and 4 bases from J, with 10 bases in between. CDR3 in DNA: TGTGCCAGCAGCTTAGGCGGGATGTTCACCGGGGAGCTGTTTTTT. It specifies CASSLGGMFTGELFF.

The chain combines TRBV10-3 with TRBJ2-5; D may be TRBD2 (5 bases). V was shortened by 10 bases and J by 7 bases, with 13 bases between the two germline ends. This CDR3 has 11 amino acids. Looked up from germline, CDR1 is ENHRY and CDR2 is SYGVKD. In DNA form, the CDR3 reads TGTGCCACCCTCGGCGGGTGGACCCAGTACTTC. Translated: CATLGGWTQYF.

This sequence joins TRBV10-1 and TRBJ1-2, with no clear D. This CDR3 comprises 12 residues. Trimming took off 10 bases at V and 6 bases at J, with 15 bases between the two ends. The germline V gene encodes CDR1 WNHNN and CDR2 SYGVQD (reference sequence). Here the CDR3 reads CATLSVRDGYTF. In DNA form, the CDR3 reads TGCGCCACCCTTAGTGTTCGGGATGGCTACACCTTC.

CDR3 amino acids: CASTLGWGREDEQFF. The CDR3 nucleotides read TGTGCCAGCACCCTGGGGTGGGGGCGGGAGGATGAGCAGTTCTTC. The V and J genes are TRBV7-8 and TRBJ2-1; 8 bases match TRBD2. Germline CDR1 reads SGHVS; CDR2 reads FQNEAQ. The CDR3 loop spans 15 amino acids. The V gene end was trimmed by 7 bases and the J gene end by 8 bases; junction bases not matched to a gene: 13.

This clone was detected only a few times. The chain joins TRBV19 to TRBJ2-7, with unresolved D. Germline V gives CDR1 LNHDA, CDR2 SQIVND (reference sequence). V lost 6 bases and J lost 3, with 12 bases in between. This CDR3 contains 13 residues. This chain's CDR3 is CASSNAVGYEQYF. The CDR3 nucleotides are TGTGCCAGTAGCAACGCGGTTGGCTACGAGCAGTACTTC. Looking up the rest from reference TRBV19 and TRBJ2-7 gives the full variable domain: DGGITQSPKYLFRKEGQNVTLSCEQNLNHDAMYWYRQDPGQGLRLIYYSQIVNDFQKGDIAEGYSVSREKKESFPLTVTSAQKNPTAFYLCASSNAVGYEQYFGPGTRLTVT.

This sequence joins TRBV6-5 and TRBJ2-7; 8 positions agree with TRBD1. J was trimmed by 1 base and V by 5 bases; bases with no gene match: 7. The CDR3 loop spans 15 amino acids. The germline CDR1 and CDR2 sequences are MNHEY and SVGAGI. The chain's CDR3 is CASSPVTGASYEQYF. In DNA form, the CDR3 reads TGTGCCAGCAGTCCCGTGACAGGGGCGTCCTACGAGCAGTACTTC.

The CDR3 reads CASSPAGQGMNTEAFF. DNA for the CDR3: TGTGCCAGCAGCCCCGCGGGACAGGGGATGAACACTGAAGCTTTCTTT. This sequence joins TRBV5-8 and TRBJ1-1, with 10 bases lining up with TRBD1. The ends lost 4 bases at V and 0 bases at J; junction bases unmatched: 6. CDR1 is SGHTS, CDR2 YDEGEE, per germline. The CDR3 contains 16 residues.

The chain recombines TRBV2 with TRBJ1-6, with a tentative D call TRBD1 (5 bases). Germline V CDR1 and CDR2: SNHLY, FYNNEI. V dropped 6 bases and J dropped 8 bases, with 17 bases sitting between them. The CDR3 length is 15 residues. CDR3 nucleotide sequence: TGTGCCAGCAGCTCGACCACAATCAGGGATTCACCCCTCCACTTT. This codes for CASSSTTIRDSPLHF.

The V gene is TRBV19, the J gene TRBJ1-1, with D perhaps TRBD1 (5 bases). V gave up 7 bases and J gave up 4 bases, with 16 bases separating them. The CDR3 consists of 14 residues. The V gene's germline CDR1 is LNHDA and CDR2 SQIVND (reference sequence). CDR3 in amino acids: CASTGQGWGTEAFF. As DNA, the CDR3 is TGTGCCAGTACTGGGCAGGGTTGGGGCACTGAAGCTTTCTTT.

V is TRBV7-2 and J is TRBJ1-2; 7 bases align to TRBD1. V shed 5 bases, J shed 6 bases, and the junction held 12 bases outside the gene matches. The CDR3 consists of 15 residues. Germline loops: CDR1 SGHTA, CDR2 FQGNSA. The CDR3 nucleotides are TGTGCCAGCAGCGACTATCCGGGACAGATGAATGGCTACACCTTC. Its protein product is CASSDYPGQMNGYTF.

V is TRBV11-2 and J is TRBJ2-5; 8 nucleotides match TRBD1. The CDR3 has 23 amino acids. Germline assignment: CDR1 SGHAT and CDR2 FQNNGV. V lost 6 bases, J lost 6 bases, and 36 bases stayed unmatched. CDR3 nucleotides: TGTGCCAGCAGTTGGACCCTCGGGCCCTCCCAAACCTCCGGGACAGGCACTACGAAGACCCAGTACTTC. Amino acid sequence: CASSWTLGPSQTSGTGTTKTQYF.

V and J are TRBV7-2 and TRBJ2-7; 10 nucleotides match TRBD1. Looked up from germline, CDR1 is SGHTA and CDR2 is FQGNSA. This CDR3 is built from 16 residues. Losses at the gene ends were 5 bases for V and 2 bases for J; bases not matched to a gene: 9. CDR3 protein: CASSLDSGTGAYEQYF. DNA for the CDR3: TGTGCCAGCAGCCTAGACTCCGGGACAGGGGCCTACGAGCAGTACTTC.

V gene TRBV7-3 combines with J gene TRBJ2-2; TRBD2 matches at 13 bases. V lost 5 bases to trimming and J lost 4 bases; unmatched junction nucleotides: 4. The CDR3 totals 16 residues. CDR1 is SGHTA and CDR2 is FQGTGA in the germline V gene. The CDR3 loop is CASSSGLAGVTGELFF. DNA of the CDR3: TGTGCCAGCAGCAGCGGACTAGCGGGAGTCACCGGGGAGCTGTTTTTT.

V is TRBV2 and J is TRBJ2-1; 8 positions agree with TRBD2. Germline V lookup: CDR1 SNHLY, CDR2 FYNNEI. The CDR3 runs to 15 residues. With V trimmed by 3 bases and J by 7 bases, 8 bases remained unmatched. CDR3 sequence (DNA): TGTGCCAGCAGTGATCCTCCGGGGGGGTGGAATGAGCAGTTCTTC. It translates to CASSDPPGGWNEQFF.

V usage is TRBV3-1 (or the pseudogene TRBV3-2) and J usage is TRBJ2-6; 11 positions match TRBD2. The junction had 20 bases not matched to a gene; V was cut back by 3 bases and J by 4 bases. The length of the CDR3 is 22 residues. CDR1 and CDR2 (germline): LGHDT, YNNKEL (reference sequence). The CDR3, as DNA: TGTGCCAGCAGCCATTATTCAGGACTAGCGGGTCCGGGTGAAGTAGGGGCCAACGTCCTGACTTTC. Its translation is CASSHYSGLAGPGEVGANVLTF.

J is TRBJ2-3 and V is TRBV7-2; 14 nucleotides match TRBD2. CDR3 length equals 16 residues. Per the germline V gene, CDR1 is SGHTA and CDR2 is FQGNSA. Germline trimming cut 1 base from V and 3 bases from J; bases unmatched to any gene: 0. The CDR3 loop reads CASSLGTSGRTDTQYF. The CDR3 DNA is TGTGCCAGCAGCTTAGGGACTAGCGGGAGGACAGATACGCAGTATTTT.

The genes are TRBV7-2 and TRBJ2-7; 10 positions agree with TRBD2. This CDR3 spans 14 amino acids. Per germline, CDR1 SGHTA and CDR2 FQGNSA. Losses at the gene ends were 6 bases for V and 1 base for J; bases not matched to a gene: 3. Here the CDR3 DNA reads TGTGCCAGCAGAGTTAGCGGGGGGTCCTACGAGCAGTACTTC. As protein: CASRVSGGSYEQYF. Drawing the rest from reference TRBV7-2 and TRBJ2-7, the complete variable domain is GAGVSQSPSNKVTEKGKDVELRCDPISGHTALYWYRQSLGQGLEFLIYFQGNSAPDKSGLPSDRFSAERTGGSVSTLTIQRTQQEDSAVYLCASRVSGGSYEQYFGPGTRLTVT.

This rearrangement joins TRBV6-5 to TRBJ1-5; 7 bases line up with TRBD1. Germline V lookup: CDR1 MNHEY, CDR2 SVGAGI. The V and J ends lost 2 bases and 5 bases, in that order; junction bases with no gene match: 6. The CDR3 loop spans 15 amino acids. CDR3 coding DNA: TGTGCCAGCAGTTACACCACAGGGGCCGATCAGCCCCAGCATTTT. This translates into CASSYTTGADQPQHF.